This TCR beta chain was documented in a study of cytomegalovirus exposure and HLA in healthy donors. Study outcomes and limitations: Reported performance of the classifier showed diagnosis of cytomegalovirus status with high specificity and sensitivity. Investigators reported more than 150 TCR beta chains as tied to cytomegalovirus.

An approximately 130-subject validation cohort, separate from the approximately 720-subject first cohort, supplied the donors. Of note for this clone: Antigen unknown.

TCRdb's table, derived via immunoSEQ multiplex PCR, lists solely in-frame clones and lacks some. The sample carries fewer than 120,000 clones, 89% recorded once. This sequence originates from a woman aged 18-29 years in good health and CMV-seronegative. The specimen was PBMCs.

CDR3 sequence (DNA): TGCGCCAGCAGCCAAGAGGAGCTAGCGGGCTCCTACGAGCAGTACTTC. It is translated as CASSQEELAGSYEQYF. V and J are TRBV4-3 and TRBJ2-7; 8 bases line up with TRBD2. The germline V gene encodes CDR1 LGHNA and CDR2 YSLEER. This CDR3 spans 16 amino acids. After removal of 0 bases from V and 0 bases from J, the junction contained 4 bases not matched to a gene.